These T cell receptor beta chains were read from a single sample in a study of shared T cell receptors in the human thymus. TCRdb's copy holds only in-frame clones and misses some; the assay was immunoSEQ multiplex PCR. The profile covers approximately 730,000 clones, with over 75% appearing a single time and roughly 0.01% taken by the ten largest. The same sample was also used in a study of human thymus T cells.

The material sequenced was thymocytes. The receptors here all came from a girl less than two years old with a congenital heart defect. CDR3s include the opening cysteine and the closing phenylalanine or tryptophan. D genes are given only for firm matches. The listing skips clone size in some rows; elsewhere it reads once, few, many or a size class.

j_call,d_call,v_call,clone_size,cdr3_nt,cdr3_aa
TRBJ2-1,.,TRBV27,.,TGTGCCAGCAGTTTAGAGTGCGGCCATGAGCAGTTCTTC,CASSLECGHEQFF
TRBJ2-5,TRBD2,TRBV5-8,.,TGTGCCAACTTCTACCCCCGGACTAGCGGGGAAGAGACCCAGTACTTC,CANFYPRTSGEETQYF
TRBJ1-2,TRBD1,TRBV18,.,TGTGCCAGCTCACCAAAAGGACAGGGAGATTGTGGCTACACCTTC,CASSPKGQGDCGYTF
TRBJ1-2,TRBD1,TRBV5-1,.,TGCGCCAGCAGCTTGACAGGGGGCGTTGGGAATGGCTACACCTTC,CASSLTGGVGNGYTF
TRBJ2-7,TRBD1,TRBV19,.,TGTGCCAGTAGTAGGCGACAGGGATACTACGAGCAGTACTTC,CASSRRQGYYEQYF
TRBJ1-2,.,TRBV5-4,once,TGTGCCAGTTCGCGGGGGCCCGGCTACACCTTC,CASSRGPGYTF
TRBJ1-1,.,TRBV27,.,TGTGCCAGCAGTTTATCTCGACGACAGGATTTCACTGAAGCTTTCTTT,CASSLSRRQDFTEAFF
TRBJ2-7,.,TRBV6-5,.,TGTGCCAGCACCAGGGACATCCGCTCCTACGAGCAGTACTTC,CASTRDIRSYEQYF
TRBJ1-4,.,TRBV27,.,TGTGCCAGCAGCCCCGAGGTAGGAGAAAAACTGTTTTTT,CASSPEVGEKLFF
TRBJ1-5,.,TRBV7-2,.,TGTGCCAGCTTACCTGGGCCAGACCGCGACGGCAATCAGCCCCAGCATTTT,CASLPGPDRDGNQPQHF
TRBJ2-7,.,TRBV7-2,.,TGTGCCAGCAGCCCATCACATAGCTGGAGGGGGCGCTGGGACGAGCAGTACTTC,CASSPSHSWRGRWDEQYF
TRBJ1-1,TRBD1,TRBV27,.,TGTGCCAGCAGCCCCGGACAGGGGGAGCTGAACACTGAAGCTTTCTTT,CASSPGQGELNTEAFF
TRBJ1-1,.,TRBV5-1,once,TGCGCCAGCAGCGTAGAACAGGGTGGAACCACTGAAGCTTTCTTT,CASSVEQGGTTEAFF
TRBJ1-1,.,TRBV4-3,.,TGCGCCAGCAGCCAAATAGACGGGATGAACACTGAAGCTTTCTTT,CASSQIDGMNTEAFF
TRBJ1-2,.,TRBV21-1,.,TGTGCCAGCAGCAGCCACTCACAGGGCCCTGAGGGCTACACCTTC,CASSSHSQGPEGYTF
TRBJ2-5,.,TRBV18,.,TGTGCCAGCTCACCGCAGGGAGAGACCCAGTACTTC,CASSPQGETQYF
TRBJ2-7,TRBD1,TRBV28,.,TGTGCCAGCAGTGTCGGGACAGTCTACGAGCAGTACTTC,CASSVGTVYEQYF
TRBJ2-1,TRBD1,TRBV29-1,.,TGCAGCGCCGCAAGCCGGGACAGCCTACCCAATGAGCAGTTCTTC,CSAASRDSLPNEQFF
TRBJ1-6,.,TRBV27,.,TGTGCCAGCAGTTTATTGCGATCACCCCTCCACTTT,CASSLLRSPLHF
TRBJ2-7,.,TRBV9,.,TGTGCCAGCAGCGTAAGTCAAGGCGGGACCCCATTGGCCGAGCAGTACTTC,CASSVSQGGTPLAEQYF
TRBJ1-5,.,TRBV15,once,TGTGCCACCAGCAGAGTATCGGGGGGTAGCAATCAGCCCCAGCATTTT,CATSRVSGGSNQPQHF
TRBJ1-2,.,TRBV10-3,.,TGTGCCATCAGATGGACAGACCTTAACTATGGCTACACCTTC,CAIRWTDLNYGYTF
TRBJ2-4,.,TRBV4-3,.,TGCGCCAGCAGCCAAGACGACAGCTACATTCAGTACTTC,CASSQDDSYIQYF
TRBJ1-2,TRBD1,TRBV7-9,.,TGTGCCAGCAGCTTAGCGCTCCGTCGACAGGGGTCACAAAACTATGGCTACACCTTC,CASSLALRRQGSQNYGYTF
TRBJ2-2,TRBD1,TRBV5-1,.,TGCGCCAGCACCGAATTTCCCGGGACAGGGGTTAGGTCCGGGGAGCTGTTTTTT,CASTEFPGTGVRSGELFF
TRBJ2-7,TRBD1,TRBV15,.,TGTGCCACCAGCAGAGATCACAGGGGACCATCCTACGAGCAGTACTTC,CATSRDHRGPSYEQYF
TRBJ2-1,TRBD1,TRBV19,.,TGTGCCAGTAGTATGGAGCAGGGGGAATACAATGAGCAGTTCTTC,CASSMEQGEYNEQFF
TRBJ1-1,.,TRBV2,.,TGTGCCAGCAGTGTCATGGCGGGGGCTTTCTTT,CASSVMAGAFF
TRBJ2-2,.,TRBV11-2,.,TGTGCCAGCAGACTTATCCCTTCGGGGACCGGGGAGCTGTTTTTT,CASRLIPSGTGELFF
TRBJ2-1,TRBD1,TRBV5-1,.,TGCGCCAGCAGCCGGAGGACAGGGGAATACAATGAGCAGTTCTTC,CASSRRTGEYNEQFF
TRBJ2-7,TRBD1,TRBV7-8,.,TGTGCCAGCAGCTCACGGGACAGGGGGCCCGAGTGGGACCCCGAAAGCTCCTACGAGCAGTACTTC,CASSSRDRGPEWDPESSYEQYF
TRBJ1-1,.,TRBV29-1,.,TGCAGCGTCCCTGGGGGCTACACTGAAGCTTTCTTT,CSVPGGYTEAFF
TRBJ2-5,TRBD1,TRBV18,.,TGTGCCAGCTCACCGGGCAGGGGGCAAGAGACCCAGTACTTC,CASSPGRGQETQYF
TRBJ1-4,.,TRBV18,.,TGTGCCAGCTCACCCGGTGAAAAACTGTTTTTT,CASSPGEKLFF
TRBJ2-1,.,TRBV5-4,.,TGTGCCAGCAGCTTGGATGGGGCCGACAATGAGCAGTTCTTC,CASSLDGADNEQFF
TRBJ2-5,TRBD1,TRBV28,.,TGTGCCAGCACTCCAACCCGGGACAGGGCTGGCCAAGAGACCCAGTACTTC,CASTPTRDRAGQETQYF
TRBJ2-6,.,TRBV9,.,TGTGCCAGCAGCGCGAGCTCTGGGGCCAACGTCCTGACTTTC,CASSASSGANVLTF
TRBJ2-2,TRBD1,TRBV11-2,.,TGTGCCAGCAGCTTGACAGGGGAAAGGAACACCGGGGAGCTGTTTTTT,CASSLTGERNTGELFF
TRBJ2-3,.,TRBV5-1,once,TGCGCCAGCAACCCAGGAGGCATTTGGGACACCGATGACACAGATACGCAGTATTTT,CASNPGGIWDTDDTDTQYF
TRBJ1-4,.,TRBV5-1,.,TGCGCCAGCAGCTTGGGTTTCTATGAAAAACTGTTTTTT,CASSLGFYEKLFF
TRBJ1-3,.,TRBV29-1,.,TGCAGCGTTGAAGCCCTCGACAGTGGTGGAAACACCATATATTTT,CSVEALDSGGNTIYF
TRBJ2-7,TRBD1,TRBV28,.,TGTGCCAGCAGCCTGACAGGGGACTCCTACGAGCAGTACTTC,CASSLTGDSYEQYF
TRBJ1-3,TRBD1,TRBV25-1,.,TGTGCCAGCAGTCTGGGACAGTCTGGAAACACCATATATTTT,CASSLGQSGNTIYF
TRBJ2-1,TRBD2,TRBV14,.,TGTGCCAGCAGCCCCCGGACTAGCGGGGAAACTTACAATGAGCAGTTCTTC,CASSPRTSGETYNEQFF
TRBJ1-5,TRBD1,TRBV6-1,.,TGTGCCAGCAGTGAGACTCACAGGGGGCGAAGCAATCAGCCCCAGCATTTT,CASSETHRGRSNQPQHF
TRBJ2-1,.,TRBV15,.,TGTGCCACCAGCAGTCACAACAGATACGGTCCCTACAATGAGCAGTTCTTC,CATSSHNRYGPYNEQFF
TRBJ2-7,TRBD1,TRBV27,.,TGTGCCAGCAGCAGGGCCGGGACAGGGCCCTACGAGCAGTACTTC,CASSRAGTGPYEQYF
TRBJ2-7,.,TRBV7-9,.,TGTGCCAGCAGCAAAAAAAATCGACCCCAGGGGCCTAATTGCGAGCAGTACTTC,CASSKKNRPQGPNCEQYF
TRBJ1-6,.,TRBV27,.,TGTGCCAGCAGTTTACGGACCAAGGGGTATAATTCACCCCTCCACTTT,CASSLRTKGYNSPLHF
TRBJ1-1,TRBD1,TRBV27,.,TGTGCCAGCAGTTCGAGACAGGGCCACAACACTGAAGCTTTCTTT,CASSSRQGHNTEAFF
TRBJ2-2,.,TRBV7-3,.,TGTGCCAGCAGCTTGGAAGGGGTAGAGACCGGGGAGCTGTTTTTT,CASSLEGVETGELFF
TRBJ1-2,.,TRBV5-8,.,TGTGCCAGCAGCCCACGGACGCGAGGGGGCTATGGCTACACCTTC,CASSPRTRGGYGYTF